Below are 7 T cell receptor beta chains sequenced from a single sample in a study of patients and donors after allogeneic stem cell transplantation. TCRdb passed the RT-PCR reads through MiXCR, listing each CDR3 protein once. The sample includes roughly 960,000 distinct CDR3 sequences, under 20% of them seen just once. Sequencing was performed on blood, either unsorted or a sorted T cell fraction (not recorded which). Receptor source: a human donor who was either an allogeneic HSCT recipient or a stem cell or donor lymphocyte infusion donor (not recorded which). It is not recorded whose cells these are; they may come from a transplant donor.

The chain combines TRBV7-9 with TRBJ2-1; 7 bases line up with TRBD2. The CDR3 runs to 15 residues. Germline trimming cut 3 bases from V and 7 bases from J; bases unmatched to any gene: 9. Germline V lookup: CDR1 SEHNR, CDR2 FQNEAQ (reference sequence). This CDR3 reads CASSFSPSGKNEQFF. The CDR3 coding sequence is TGTGCCAGCAGCTTTTCTCCTAGCGGAAAGAATGAGCAGTTCTTC.

This sequence joins TRBV24-1 and TRBJ1-2; D is possibly TRBD1 (5 bases). V shed 4 bases and J shed 6 bases, with 23 bases lying between them. Per germline, CDR1 KGHDR and CDR2 SFDVKD. CDR3 size: 17 residues. This CDR3 reads CATSDAAGLGSLNGYTF. The CDR3 nucleotides are TGTGCCACCAGTGACGCCGCAGGGTTGGGCAGCCTTAATGGCTACACCTTC.

This clonotype was seen a few times. The chain uses TRBV29-1 and TRBJ1-1; 8 bases are a match to TRBD1. The CDR3 totals 14 residues. The germline V gene has CDR1 SQVTM and CDR2 ANQGSEA. V was pared by 6 bases and J by 7 bases, with 13 bases of the junction left unmatched. The CDR3 is CSVQPRQGAGEAFF. The CDR3 DNA follows: TGCAGCGTCCAACCACGGCAGGGGGCGGGTGAAGCTTTCTTT.

At least ten counts were recorded for this clonotype. The V gene is TRBV20-1, the J gene TRBJ2-1; D is unresolved. Germline V CDR1 and CDR2: DFQATT, SNEGSKA (reference sequence). V shed 6 bases and J shed 10 bases, with 13 bases lying between them. The length of the CDR3 is 11 residues. DNA for the CDR3: TGCAGTGCGAGAAGGCAGTGGGAGCAGTTCTTC. Translation gives CSARRQWEQFF.

The J gene is TRBJ2-5, the V gene TRBV9; 8 nucleotides match TRBD2. Germline lookup yields CDR1 SGDLS and CDR2 YYNGEE. The CDR3 contains 17 residues. V lost 0 bases and J lost 2; bases outside the gene matches: 9. The CDR3 reads CASSVDGGGRGQETQYF. In DNA form, the CDR3 reads TGTGCCAGCAGCGTAGATGGCGGGGGGAGGGGACAAGAGACCCAGTACTTC. The full variable domain, rest sourced from reference TRBV9 and TRBJ2-5, is DSGVTQTPKHLITATGQRVTLRCSPRSGDLSVYWYQQSLDQGLQFLIQYYNGEERAKGNILERFSAQQFPDLHSELNLSSLELGDSALYFCASSVDGGGRGQETQYFGPGTRLLVL.

V usage is TRBV29-1 and J usage is TRBJ2-7, with D possibly TRBD2 on 6 matching bases. This CDR3 is built from 12 residues. Per germline, CDR1 SQVTM and CDR2 ANQGSEA. Between the trimmed V and J ends, which lost 2 bases and 6 bases, there was a span of 11 bases. CDR3 loop: CSVEREFGEQYF. CDR3 nucleotides: TGCAGCGTTGAACGGGAGTTCGGCGAGCAGTACTTC.

This clonotype was observed a handful of times. The V call is TRBV7-9, the J call TRBJ2-7, with D perhaps matching TRBD1 (6 bases). Trimming shortened V by 8 bases and J by 7 bases, and 15 bases separated the two germline ends. Germline V gene data show CDR1 as SEHNR and CDR2 as FQNEAQ (reference sequence). The CDR3 extends over 12 amino acids. The CDR3 loop is CASQTGMGEQYF. For the CDR3, the DNA is TGTGCCAGCCAAACAGGGATGGGGGAGCAGTACTTC.